The T cell receptor beta chain described here comes from a study of blood T cell repertoires in COVID-19. Study context: Samples taken during acute and convalescent COVID-19 were collected in the United States, Italy and Spain. Nucleic acid was either cDNA or gDNA, and it came from T cells, B-cell-depleted T cells, or PBMCs.

This clone has more than one count but fewer than ten. In the original processing: The assay estimated nucleated cells by amplifying reference gene primers. The repertoire was sequenced with immunoSEQ multiplex PCR; TCRdb's copy has only in-frame clones and lacks some. The D gene and trimming were derived from the DNA, and the V and J assignments and clone size from that table. This sample has about 28,000 clones, with 81% found just once. The CDR3 spans 17 residues. With 3 bases clipped from V and 5 bases from J, the junction kept 8 bases outside the gene matches. CDR1 and CDR2 (germline): SGHAT, FQNNGV.

The source of this sequence is an older woman with acute or convalescent COVID-19. The sequenced sample was peripheral blood. J is TRBJ2-2 and V is TRBV11-2; 11 nucleotides match TRBD2. The CDR3 DNA reads as TGTGCCAGCAGCTTCCTGACTAGCGGGGTGAGGACCGGGGAGCTGTTTTTT. Translated: CASSFLTSGVRTGELFF.